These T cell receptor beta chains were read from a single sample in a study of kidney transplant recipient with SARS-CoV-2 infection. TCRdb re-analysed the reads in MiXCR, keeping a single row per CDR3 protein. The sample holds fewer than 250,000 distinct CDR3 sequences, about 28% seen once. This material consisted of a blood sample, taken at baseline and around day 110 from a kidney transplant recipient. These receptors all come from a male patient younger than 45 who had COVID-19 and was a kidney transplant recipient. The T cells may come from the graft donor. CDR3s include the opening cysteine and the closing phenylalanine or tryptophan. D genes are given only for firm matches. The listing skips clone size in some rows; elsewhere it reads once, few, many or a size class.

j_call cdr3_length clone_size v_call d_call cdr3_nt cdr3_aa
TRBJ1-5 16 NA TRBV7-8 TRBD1 TGTACCAGCAGCTTAGGGGATCTACAGGGGAATCAGCCCCAGCATTTT CTSSLGDLQGNQPQHF
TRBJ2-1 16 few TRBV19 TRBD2 TGTGCCAGTATGTCGATTGCGGGAGCAGAGGGGAATGAGCAGTTCTTC CASMSIAGAEGNEQFF
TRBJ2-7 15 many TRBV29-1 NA TGCAGCGTTGGGGGCCGGGACAAGGGTTATTACGAGCAGTACTTC CSVGGRDKGYYEQYF
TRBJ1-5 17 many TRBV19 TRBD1 TGTGCCAGTAGTATAGACTGGAGGGGGCTTAGCAATCAGCCCCAGCATTTT CASSIDWRGLSNQPQHF
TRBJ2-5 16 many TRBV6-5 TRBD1 TGTGCCAGCAAGTACTACCGACAGGGGTCACAAGAGACCCAGTACTTC CASKYYRQGSQETQYF
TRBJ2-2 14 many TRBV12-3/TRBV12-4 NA TGTGCCAGCATTCCGGGGGGCCGCACCGGGGAGCTGTTTTTT CASIPGGRTGELFF
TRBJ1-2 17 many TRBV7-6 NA TGTGCCAGCAGCATTTATCGTGAATCTCGAAAGACCTATGGCTACACCTTC CASSIYRESRKTYGYTF
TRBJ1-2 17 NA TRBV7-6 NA TGTGCCAGCAGCCGGTTTTGTGAATCTCGAAAGACCTATGGCTACACCTTC CASSRFCESRKTYGYTF
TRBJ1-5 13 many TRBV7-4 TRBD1 TGTGCCAGCTGCAGGGGGCAAATTCAGCCCCAGCATTTT CASCRGQIQPQHF
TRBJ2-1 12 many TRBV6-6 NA TGTGCCAGCAGTCTACTAGCTGTCGAGCAGTTCTTC CASSLLAVEQFF
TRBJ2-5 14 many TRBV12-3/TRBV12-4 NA TGTGCCAGCAGCCCAGTACTAGCCCAAGAGACCCAGTACTTC CASSPVLAQETQYF
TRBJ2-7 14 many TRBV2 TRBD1 TGTGCCAGCAGTACGGGACAGGCCCCCGGCGAGCAGTACTTC CASSTGQAPGEQYF
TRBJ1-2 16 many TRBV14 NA TGTGCCAGCAGCCAAGACTGGGCACTTGATAACTATGGCTACACCTTC CASSQDWALDNYGYTF
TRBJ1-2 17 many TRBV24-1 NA TGTGCCACCAGTGAGGGAGTTAGTACCAGAAAGACCTATGGCTACACCTTC CATSEGVSTRKTYGYTF
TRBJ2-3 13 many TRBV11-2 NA TGTGCCAGCAGCTTCCGGGCCCTAGATACGCAGTATTTT CASSFRALDTQYF
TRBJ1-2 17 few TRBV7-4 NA TGTGCCAGCAGCGCTGTAAATTCAGCTCGAAAGACCTATGGCTACACCTTC CASSAVNSARKTYGYTF